The present TCR beta chain was sequenced within a study of identical twins. Trimming left V 3 bases short and J 2 bases short, with 21 bases between. The CDR3 runs to 18 residues. Germline CDR1 and CDR2: MNHGY and SVAAGI. TCRdb passed the 5' RACE reads through MiXCR, listing each CDR3 protein once. The sample has about 450,000 distinct CDR3 sequences, under 20% seen once. Study-level results: The study based its conclusions on cross-sectional statistical analysis and did not follow the same donors. Models predicted less out-of-frame TCR alpha sharing in monozygotic twins than was found. Abundant beta clonotypes from cord blood bore fewer insertions; memory repertoires lacked this pattern.

In this sample, this clonotype turned up many times. What it recognizes is unknown. The rearrangement links TRBV6-9 to TRBJ2-3, with D tentatively TRBD1 (6 bases). Sample: naive T cells sorted from blood. The receptor was derived from a man between 45 and 60 years old in good health. The CDR3 nucleotides are TGTGCCAGCAGTTACTCTGCCGGGACACCTGGAATCACAGATACGCAGTATTTT. Its translation is CASSYSAGTPGITDTQYF.